These T cell receptor beta chains were read from a single sample in a study of T cells in Graves' hyperthyroidism and ophthalmopathy. TCRdb reprocessed the multiplex PCR reads via MiXCR and lists one record per CDR3 protein. Counted here are 600,000 to 750,000 distinct CDR3 sequences, 17% occurring once; the ten biggest clones make up roughly 16%. Sequencing was performed on blood. The origin of the receptors is a man over 45 with Graves' hyperthyroidism. The CDR3 runs from the conserved cysteine through the conserved F or W. The D gene is left open where the match is weak. Clone size is given for some rows only: seen once, a few or many times, or a class if the clone is expanded.

TRBV7-2	TRBJ2-7	-	many	TGTGCCAGTCGTCAGGCGCTCTCCTACGAGCAGTACTTC	CASRQALSYEQYF
TRBV20-1	TRBJ2-3	-	few	TGCAGTGCTTCGAGGGGGGGAAGCACAGATACGCAGTATTTT	CSASRGGSTDTQYF
TRBV18	TRBJ1-2	TRBD1	-	TGTGCCAGCTCACGACAGGGAGGGAAGAGCGGCTACACCTTC	CASSRQGGKSGYTF
TRBV29-1	TRBJ2-1	TRBD2	many	TGCAGCGTTGAACCCGGACTAGAGAATGCGAAGCAGTTCTTC	CSVEPGLENAKQFF
TRBV12-3/TRBV12-4	TRBJ2-1	-	many	TGTGCCAGCAGTTTCTGGGGAACTGGTAATGAGCAGTTCTTC	CASSFWGTGNEQFF
TRBV27	TRBJ2-7	TRBD2	-	TGTGCCAGCAGTCCCCGACTAGCGGGATCGCCCTCTGGCGAGCAGTACTTC	CASSPRLAGSPSGEQYF
TRBV5-8	TRBJ2-6	TRBD1	-	TGTGCCAGCAGCTTGGCCGGACAGGCCTCTGGGGCCAACGTCCTGACTTTC	CASSLAGQASGANVLTF
TRBV3-1	TRBJ1-2	TRBD1	many	TGTGCCAGCAGCCAAGGACAGGGGTCTGGCTACACCTTC	CASSQGQGSGYTF
TRBV27	TRBJ2-1	TRBD2	many	TGTGCCAGCAGTCCCCTCCCCGCGGGGGACTACAATGAGCAGTTCTTC	CASSPLPAGDYNEQFF
TRBV12-3/TRBV12-4	TRBJ2-1	TRBD1	many	TGTGCCAGCAGTTTGGCGGGACAGGGGGTGAAGAATGAGCAGTTCTTC	CASSLAGQGVKNEQFF
TRBV15	TRBJ1-5	-	few	TGTGCCAAAAGGGGCACCCCATGCAATCAGCCCCAGCATTTT	CAKRGTPCNQPQHF
TRBV27	TRBJ2-5	-	many	TGTGCCAGCAGTTCGCTTTTGAGCAGACAAGAGACCCAGTACTTC	CASSSLLSRQETQYF
TRBV7-3	TRBJ1-1	TRBD1	few	TGTGCCAGCAGCTTAAGGGTCGGACAGGGGTACACTGAAGCTTTCTTT	CASSLRVGQGYTEAFF
TRBV15	TRBJ2-3	TRBD2	-	TGTGCCACCAGCCGAACGGGGGGAAAAGATACGCAGTATTTT	CATSRTGGKDTQYF
TRBV7-3	TRBJ2-1	-	few	TGTGCCAGCAGCTCACAGGAGCGGAATGAGCAGTTCTTC	CASSSQERNEQFF
TRBV13	TRBJ1-1	-	-	TGTGCCAGCAGCTTAGACCCAGGGAAGCGCGTTGAAGCTTTCTTT	CASSLDPGKRVEAFF
TRBV30	TRBJ2-2	-	-	TGTGCCTGGTGTTCGGGACACACGAACACCGGGGAGCTGTTTTTT	CAWCSGHTNTGELFF
TRBV28	TRBJ2-7	TRBD1	many	TGTGCCAGCAGTTTCGACAGGGGGCACCACTACGAGCAGTACTTC	CASSFDRGHHYEQYF
TRBV7-9	TRBJ1-1	TRBD1	-	TGTGCCAGCAGCTCCGGACAGGGGGGGTACACTGAAGCTTTCTTT	CASSSGQGGYTEAFF
TRBV11-3	TRBJ1-1	-	many	TGTGCCAGCAGCACCCAAATGAACACTGAAGCTTTCTTT	CASSTQMNTEAFF
TRBV28	TRBJ2-5	-	many	TGTGCCAGCAGTTCGAGCTCCAGGGCCCAAGAGACCCAGTACTTC	CASSSSSRAQETQYF
TRBV11-2	TRBJ2-1	-	many	TGTGCCAGCAGCTTCTCGGACTTATACAATGAGCAGTTCTTC	CASSFSDLYNEQFF
TRBV7-2	TRBJ2-3	TRBD2	many	TGTGCCAGCAGCTTATACCCCCTAAATAGCGGCGGGAGTCGGACAGATACGCAGTATTTT	CASSLYPLNSGGSRTDTQYF
TRBV28	TRBJ1-1	-	many	TGTGCCACCGTCGGTTGGGGACGTGAAGTTCGAGTCACTGAAGCTTTCTTT	CATVGWGREVRVTEAFF
TRBV29-1	TRBJ2-1	-	few	TGCAGCGTTAAGAGGGGCTCCTACAATGAGCAGTTCTTC	CSVKRGSYNEQFF
TRBV7-6	TRBJ2-2	TRBD2	few	TGTGCCAGCAGCTTCTACGGCGGGAGTGGTACCGGGGAGCTGTTTTTT	CASSFYGGSGTGELFF
TRBV6-5	TRBJ2-2	-	many	TGTGCCAGCAGGCGGGACGCTATTAACACCGGGGAGCTGTTTTTT	CASRRDAINTGELFF
TRBV10-2	TRBJ2-7	TRBD2	many	TGCGCCAGCAGTGAGGGGCTAGCGGGATCACCACGGCAGTACTTC	CASSEGLAGSPRQYF
TRBV4-1	TRBJ2-7	TRBD1	few	TGCGCCAGCAGCCAAGATCGGCGGACAGGAGCCTACGAGCAGTACTTC	CASSQDRRTGAYEQYF
TRBV3-1	TRBJ2-7	-	few	TGTGCCAGCAGCCAAGGGGGCGGCGACGAGCAGTACTTC	CASSQGGGDEQYF
TRBV29-1	TRBJ1-2	TRBD1	-	TGCAGCGTCCCAACCGGGACAGCTTTACCTAACTATGGCTACACCTTC	CSVPTGTALPNYGYTF
TRBV12-3/TRBV12-4	TRBJ1-5	-	many	TGTGCCAGCAGTGCCCAGGCTGGGATTCCTCAGCCCCAGCATTTT	CASSAQAGIPQPQHF
TRBV20-1	TRBJ2-1	TRBD2	many	TGCAGTGCTAGAGATGGTGTCAGGACTAGCTACTCCAATGAGCAGTTCTTC	CSARDGVRTSYSNEQFF
TRBV28	TRBJ2-3	-	many	TGTGCCAGCAGTCCCCCGTATAGAGATACGCAGTATTTT	CASSPPYRDTQYF
TRBV12-3/TRBV12-4	TRBJ2-7	-	many	TGTGCCAGCAGTTCGTGGGGGCAGGGACCTCTATACGAGCAGTACTTC	CASSSWGQGPLYEQYF
TRBV2	TRBJ2-1	TRBD2	many	TGTGCCAGCAGTCCAGGGGTTGCGGGGGGGAATGAGCAGTTCTTC	CASSPGVAGGNEQFF
TRBV12-3/TRBV12-4	TRBJ2-2	-	-	TGTGCCAGCAGAATTCGTGCCGGGGAGCTGTTTTTT	CASRIRAGELFF
TRBV3-1	TRBJ1-1	-	many	TGTGCCAGCAGCCAAGACCTGAACAGGAACACTGAAGCTTTCTTT	CASSQDLNRNTEAFF
TRBV12-5	TRBJ2-2	TRBD2	many	TGTGCTAGTGGTTTGGTACAGGGCGGGAGGGTAACCGGGGAGCTGTTTTTT	CASGLVQGGRVTGELFF
TRBV20-1	TRBJ2-7	-	-	TGCAGTGCTCGCCGACCGGGACTCCAAGGGGAGCAGTACTTC	CSARRPGLQGEQYF
TRBV12-3/TRBV12-4	TRBJ1-3	-	-	TGTGCCAGCAGTTTTCCCTGGACAGCTGGAAACACCATATATTTT	CASSFPWTAGNTIYF
TRBV12-3/TRBV12-4	TRBJ2-7	-	many	TGTGCCAGCAGTTTGGACGGACCCTCCTACGAGCAGTACTTC	CASSLDGPSYEQYF
TRBV2	TRBJ2-7	-	many	TGTGCCTCTTACAGCGCCAGATCCTACGAGCAGTACTTC	CASYSARSYEQYF
TRBV10-3	TRBJ2-3	-	many	TGTGCCATCAGGCCCTTTACGGGACGGAGCACAGATACGCAGTATTTT	CAIRPFTGRSTDTQYF
TRBV2	TRBJ2-2	-	many	TGTGCCAGCAGTGACAGGGAAGCCGGGGAGCTGTTTTTT	CASSDREAGELFF
TRBV19	TRBJ2-2	-	-	TGTGCCAGTAGTATCATACCGACCGGGGAGCTGTTTTTT	CASSIIPTGELFF
TRBV9	TRBJ2-1	-	-	TGTGCCAGCAGCGTGTCGACAGGGGACGGCGGGGGTGAGCAGTTCTTC	CASSVSTGDGGGEQFF
TRBV9	TRBJ2-7	TRBD1	-	TGTGCCAGCAGCGTGGGACGACAGGGGACCTACGAGCAGTACTTC	CASSVGRQGTYEQYF
TRBV3-1	TRBJ1-2	TRBD1	few	TGTGCCAGCAGCCAAGGGGACAGGGCCTACACCTTC	CASSQGDRAYTF
TRBV28	TRBJ2-6	TRBD1	-	TGTGCCAGTGGCCCGTCTGGGACAGGGTGGGCTGGGGCCAACGTCCTGACTTTC	CASGPSGTGWAGANVLTF
TRBV2	TRBJ2-3	-	many	TGTGCCAGCAGTGTGGGCAGGGCGTTAGATACGCAGTATTTT	CASSVGRALDTQYF
TRBV6-2/TRBV6-3	TRBJ2-1	-	few	TGTGCCAGCAGCCTTAGACAGCCGGCCTACAATGAGCAGTTCTTC	CASSLRQPAYNEQFF
TRBV2	TRBJ1-4	-	many	TGTGCCAGCAGTGTTCTCTCAACTAATGAAAAACTGTTTTTT	CASSVLSTNEKLFF
TRBV30	TRBJ2-4	TRBD1	-	TGTGCCTGGAGTGTACAGGGGGCGTTTTCCAAAAACATTCAGTACTTC	CAWSVQGAFSKNIQYF